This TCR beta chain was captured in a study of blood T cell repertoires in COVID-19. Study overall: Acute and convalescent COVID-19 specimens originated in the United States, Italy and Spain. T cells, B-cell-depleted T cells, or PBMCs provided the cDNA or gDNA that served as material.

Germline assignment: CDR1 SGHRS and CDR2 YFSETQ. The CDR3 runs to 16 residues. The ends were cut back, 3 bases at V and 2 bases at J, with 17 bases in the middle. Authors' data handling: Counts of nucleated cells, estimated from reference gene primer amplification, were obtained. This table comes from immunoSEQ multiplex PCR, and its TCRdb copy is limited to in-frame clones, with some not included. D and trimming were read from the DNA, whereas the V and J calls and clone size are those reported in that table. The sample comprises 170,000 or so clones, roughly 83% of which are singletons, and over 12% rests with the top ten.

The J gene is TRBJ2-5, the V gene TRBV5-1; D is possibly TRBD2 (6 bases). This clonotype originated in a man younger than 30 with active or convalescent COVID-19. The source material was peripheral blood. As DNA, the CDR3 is TGCGCCAGCAGCTCCGCCCCACTAGCCAATCAAGAGACCCAGTACTTC. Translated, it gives CASSSAPLANQETQYF.